The sequence of this T cell receptor beta chain was determined in a study of molecular identifiers for immune sequencing clone quantification. This CDR3 has 17 residues. Trimming took off 4 bases at V and 0 bases at J, with 15 bases between the two ends. Germline assignment: CDR1 LNHNV and CDR2 YYDKDF (reference sequence). This clonotype was counted many times. TCRdb re-called the PCR reads through MiXCR, storing one row per CDR3 protein. The data hold tens of thousands of distinct CDR3 sequences, with around a fifth observed a single time. The material sequenced was naive CD8+ T cells from blood, with Jurkat cell RNA spiked in. Subset noted: FACS-sorted CD8+CD4-CCR7+CD45RA+ naive T cells. The clonotype comes from a human donor in good health. Some libraries in this study had Jurkat cell RNA spiked in. This rearrangement joins TRBV15 to TRBJ2-2; D might be TRBD1 (5 bases). The CDR3 here is CATSTPPRTTNTGELFF. The CDR3 DNA follows: TGTGCCACCAGCACACCCCCTAGGACAACGAACACCGGGGAGCTGTTTTTT.